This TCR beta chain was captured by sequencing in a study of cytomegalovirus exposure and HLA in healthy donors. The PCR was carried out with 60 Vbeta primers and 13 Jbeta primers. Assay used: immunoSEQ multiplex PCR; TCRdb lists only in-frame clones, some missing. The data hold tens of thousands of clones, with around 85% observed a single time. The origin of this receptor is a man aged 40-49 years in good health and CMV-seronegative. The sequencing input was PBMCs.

The CDR3 DNA reads as TGTGCCAGCAGTCCAACACACAGGGGGGAGACCCAGTACTTC. Translating gives CASSPTHRGETQYF. The chain combines TRBV6-5 with TRBJ2-5; 8 bases map to TRBD1. V dropped 5 bases and J dropped 5; count of bases not matched to a gene: 7. Germline CDR1 and CDR2: MNHEY and SVGAGI. The CDR3 totals 14 residues.